The sequence of this TCR beta chain was determined in a study of T-cell reconstitution after alpha-beta-depleted transplantation in children. Whole-study results and caveats: Surviving recipient T cells and thymic progenitors accounted for the high day-60 TCRbeta diversity observed in some patients. Several hundred expanded graft clones reportedly were the source of alpha-beta T cells about two months after transplant. After one year, T-cell counts and TCRbeta diversity mostly came from new T cells.

Preparing the TCRbeta library involved the use of unique molecular identifiers. TCRdb itself ran the PCR reads through MiXCR, one entry per CDR3 protein. The sample carries 450,000 to 600,000 distinct CDR3 sequences, roughly a tenth recorded once. The V gene end was trimmed by 2 bases and the J gene end by 6 bases; junction bases not matched to a gene: 18. The CDR3 consists of 18 residues. Germline V lookup: CDR1 LGHDT, CDR2 YNNKEL (reference sequence). This clonotype was seen more than once but under ten times. What it binds is not known. The chain employs TRBV3-1 and TRBJ2-7, with 8 nucleotides matching TRBD2. This receptor was identified in a child aged 2-15 years with inherited bone marrow failure, due to receive a stem cell transplant. Here the sequenced sample was PBMCs, taken before TCRalphabeta/CD19-depleted stem cell transplant. CDR3 bases: TGTGCCAGCAGCCAACGCTATCTAGCGGGCCCCGGATGGCTCGAGCAGTACTTC. Residues: CASSQRYLAGPGWLEQYF.